This note documents a single TCR beta chain sequence. Its matching antigen is unknown. Samples came from axillary lymph nodes draining the breast cancer. The V end was cut by 2 bases, the J end by 6 bases, with 10 bases between. Germline CDR1 ENHRY, CDR2 SYGVKD. The CDR3 runs 13 residues. This sample was included in a study of breast tumors, draining lymph nodes, adjacent tissues. Whole-study findings and limits: Data only fit, rather than demonstrated, lymph node origin of most tumor T cells.

TCRdb passed the multiplex PCR reads through MiXCR, listing each CDR3 protein once. The sample consists of some 150,000 distinct CDR3 sequences, around 33% of them appearing once. The V and J genes are TRBV10-3 and TRBJ1-2; D is unclear. The sequenced sample was axillary lymph node tissue. The source is a female donor with breast cancer. Some clones in this sample may be carry-over from other donors' samples. The DNA for the CDR3 is TGTGCCATCAGTGAGACGGACTACGATGGCTACACCTTC. Translating it yields CAISETDYDGYTF.